These 7 T cell receptor beta chains were sequenced from one sample in a study of blood T cell repertoires in COVID-19. The data were produced by immunoSEQ multiplex PCR, yet TCRdb's version contains in-frame clones alone and is incomplete. The table shows approximately 250,000 clones, with approximately 89% occurring only once. Material: peripheral blood. The source is a middle-aged man with active or convalescent COVID-19.

The gene calls are TRBV11-2 and TRBJ1-1, with unresolved D. Trimming removed 2 bases from V and 4 bases from J, with 11 bases in between. Germline CDR1 SGHAT, CDR2 FQNNGV. The CDR3 contains 14 residues. CDR3 amino acids: CASSLFPGTTEAFF. The CDR3 coding sequence is TGTGCCAGCAGCTTATTTCCGGGTACCACTGAAGCTTTCTTT. Looking up the rest from reference TRBV11-2 and TRBJ1-1 gives the full variable domain: EAGVAQSPRYKIIEKRQSVAFWCNPISGHATLYWYQQILGQGPKLLIQFQNNGVVDDSQLPKDRFSAERLKGVDSTLKIQPAKLEDSAVYLCASSLFPGTTEAFFGQGTRLTVV.

The genes are TRBV11-2 and TRBJ1-3; D is ambiguous. V lost 6 bases and J lost 4, with 10 bases in between. Germline values: CDR1 SGHAT, CDR2 FQNNGV. This CDR3 is built from 13 residues. CDR3 in amino acids: CASSIAVGNTIYF. In nucleotides, the CDR3 is TGTGCCAGCAGTATAGCGGTCGGAAACACCATATATTTT.

With regard to this clone: The sample holds other DNA sequences that translate to the same CDR3. The J gene is TRBJ1-2, the V gene TRBV20-1; D gene unclear. V was cut by 3 bases and J by 3 bases, with 11 bases left in between. CDR3 length equals 13 residues. Germline lookup yields CDR1 DFQATT and CDR2 SNEGSKA (reference sequence). As DNA, the CDR3 is TGCAGTGCTAGTCCGGGCGGGGACTATGGCTACACCTTC. Protein product: CSASPGGDYGYTF.

The V call is TRBV24-1, the J call TRBJ2-5; possibly TRBD1 for D (6 bases). The ends were cut back, 4 bases at V and 5 bases at J, with 22 bases in the middle. Germline V CDR1 and CDR2: KGHDR, SFDVKD. The CDR3 has 17 residues. CDR3 in DNA: TGTGCCACCAGTGACCCCGTCCGGGACAACCAGGGGGAGACCCAGTACTTC. Protein: CATSDPVRDNQGETQYF.

This clone was counted a single time. V is TRBV6-5 and J is TRBJ2-7, with TRBD1 identical over 7 bases. The CDR3 consists of 14 residues. Unmatched junction bases numbered 6, after V lost 5 bases and J lost 2 bases. From germline, CDR1 is MNHEY and CDR2 SVGAGI. The CDR3 coding sequence is TGTGCCAGCAGTACCCGGGACAGTACCTACGAGCAGTACTTC. It is translated as CASSTRDSTYEQYF.

The CDR3 spells CASSELVGPYTQYF. CDR3 DNA sequence: TGTGCCAGCAGTGAGTTAGTGGGGCCTTATACGCAGTATTTT. V gene TRBV6-6 combines with J gene TRBJ2-3, with TRBD1 as a possible D gene (5 bases). The CDR3 contains 14 residues. Per the germline V gene, CDR1 is MNHNY and CDR2 is SVGAGI (reference sequence). Trimming took off 5 bases at V and 7 bases at J, with 16 bases between the two ends.

A single count supports this clone. The chain carries TRBV5-6 and TRBJ2-5, with 8 bases lining up with TRBD2. J gave up 4 bases and V 2 bases, and 7 bases lay outside the gene matches. Germline V lookup: CDR1 SGHDT, CDR2 YYEEEE. This CDR3 has 15 residues. The CDR3 protein is CASSFGTSRRETQYF. In DNA, the CDR3 is TGTGCCAGCAGCTTCGGGACTAGTAGGAGAGAGACCCAGTACTTC.